The sample holds many counts of the clone carrying this T cell receptor (beta chain). What it recognizes is unknown. Then a second PCR, running about 6 to 12 cycles, was carried out with a sample-barcoded 5' primer and a J-beta primer mix. TCRdb ran MiXCR on the 5' RACE reads and lists one entry per CDR3 protein. The sample carries about 640,000 distinct CDR3 sequences, less than 45% recorded once. The source of the sample is a study of blood T cells in healthy people across ages. The CDR3 sequence is 13 residues long. CDR1 is SQVTM, CDR2 ANQGSEA, per germline. J was trimmed by 0 bases and V by 7 bases; bases with no gene match: 3. Overall study results and limits: Without sorted subsets, naive and antigen-experienced compartments could not be conclusively compared. Naive CD4+ cells and diversity were both higher in long-lived donors than in aged donors.

Researchers collected ten milliliters of peripheral blood from every single donor. This chain joins TRBV29-1 and TRBJ2-7; the match to TRBD1 covers 10 bases. The sequence came from a man older than 75 in good health. What was sequenced was blood. Here the CDR3 reads CSGGQGLSYEQYF. CDR3 nucleotides: TGCAGCGGGGGACAGGGGCTCTCCTACGAGCAGTACTTC.